Described below is a single T cell receptor (beta chain) sequence and its context. This record belongs to a study of blood T cells in healthy people across ages. V was trimmed by 10 bases and J by 6 bases, leaving 11 bases between them. This CDR3 has 11 residues. Combining a sample-barcoded 5' primer with a J-beta primer mix, a second PCR ran for roughly 6 to 12 cycles. TCRdb fed the 5' RACE reads into MiXCR, producing one record per CDR3 protein. Here the sample spans 1.2 million to 1.5 million distinct CDR3 sequences, around 59% being singletons. V gene TRBV12-3 or TRBV12-4 combines with J gene TRBJ2-3; D uncertain. Sequences were obtained from blood. The TCR was taken from a young man in good health. CDR3 sequence: CATSAGDTQYF. The CDR3, as DNA: TGTGCCACCTCGGCTGGGGATACGCAGTATTTT.